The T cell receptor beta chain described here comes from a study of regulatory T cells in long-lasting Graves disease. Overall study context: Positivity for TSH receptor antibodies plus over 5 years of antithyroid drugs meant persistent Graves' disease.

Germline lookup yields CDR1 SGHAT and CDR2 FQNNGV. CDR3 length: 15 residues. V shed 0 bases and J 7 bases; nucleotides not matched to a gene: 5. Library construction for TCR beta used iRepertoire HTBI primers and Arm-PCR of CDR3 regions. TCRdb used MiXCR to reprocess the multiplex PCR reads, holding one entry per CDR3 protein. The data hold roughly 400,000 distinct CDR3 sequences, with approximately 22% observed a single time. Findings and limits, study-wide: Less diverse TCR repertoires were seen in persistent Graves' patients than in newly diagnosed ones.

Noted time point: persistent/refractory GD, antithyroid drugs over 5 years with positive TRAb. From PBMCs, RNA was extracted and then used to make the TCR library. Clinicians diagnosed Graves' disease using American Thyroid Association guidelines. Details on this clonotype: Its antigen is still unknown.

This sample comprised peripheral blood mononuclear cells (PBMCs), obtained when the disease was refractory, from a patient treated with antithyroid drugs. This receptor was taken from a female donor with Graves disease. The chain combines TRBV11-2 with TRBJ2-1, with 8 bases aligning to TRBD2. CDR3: CASSLEAGESNEQFF. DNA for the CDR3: TGTGCCAGCAGCTTAGAAGCGGGAGAAAGTAATGAGCAGTTCTTC.